This T cell receptor beta chain was observed in a study of T-cell memory formation after mild COVID-19. This clonotype occurred a few times. Germline trimming cut 6 bases from V and 6 bases from J; bases unmatched to any gene: 7. Germline V gene lookup returns CDR1 DFQATT and CDR2 SNEGSKA (reference sequence). The CDR3 consists of 14 residues. Employing constant-segment primers, 5'RACE generated TCR alpha and TCR beta cDNA libraries bearing sample barcodes and UMIs. A single record per CDR3 protein comes from TCRdb applying MiXCR to the 5' RACE reads. Here the sample spans approximately 240,000 distinct CDR3 sequences, roughly 15% being singletons.

The source is a man aged 18 to 30 who had mild COVID-19 (a few samples of this study predate the infection). Cell type and time point are not known. Sequencing was carried out using PBMCs or a T cell subset sorted from them (not recorded which). The chain has TRBV20-1 and TRBJ2-1; 11 nucleotides line up with TRBD2. The CDR3 sequence is CSAISGGAFNEQFF. The CDR3 coding sequence is TGCAGTGCAATTAGCGGGGGGGCCTTCAATGAGCAGTTCTTC.